This T cell receptor (beta chain) was observed in a study of blood T cell repertoires in COVID-19. About the study: Whether acute or convalescent, the COVID-19 samples came from the United States, Italy and Spain.

This table comes from immunoSEQ multiplex PCR, and its TCRdb copy is limited to in-frame clones, with some not included. Of around 83,000 clones in the sample, about 89% were seen once. This clone turned up a few times. V dropped 3 bases and J dropped 0; count of bases not matched to a gene: 6. CDR1 is LGHDT and CDR2 is YNNKEL in the germline V gene (reference sequence). This CDR3 has 16 residues. The rearrangement uses TRBV3-1 (or the pseudogene TRBV3-2) and TRBJ2-3, with 7 bases that match TRBD2. The TCR sequence derives from a man between 70 and 80 years old with active or convalescent COVID-19. The sample was peripheral blood. CDR3 amino acids: CASSQGLRASTDTQYF. CDR3 coding DNA: TGTGCCAGCAGCCAGGGACTACGAGCTAGCACAGATACGCAGTATTTT.